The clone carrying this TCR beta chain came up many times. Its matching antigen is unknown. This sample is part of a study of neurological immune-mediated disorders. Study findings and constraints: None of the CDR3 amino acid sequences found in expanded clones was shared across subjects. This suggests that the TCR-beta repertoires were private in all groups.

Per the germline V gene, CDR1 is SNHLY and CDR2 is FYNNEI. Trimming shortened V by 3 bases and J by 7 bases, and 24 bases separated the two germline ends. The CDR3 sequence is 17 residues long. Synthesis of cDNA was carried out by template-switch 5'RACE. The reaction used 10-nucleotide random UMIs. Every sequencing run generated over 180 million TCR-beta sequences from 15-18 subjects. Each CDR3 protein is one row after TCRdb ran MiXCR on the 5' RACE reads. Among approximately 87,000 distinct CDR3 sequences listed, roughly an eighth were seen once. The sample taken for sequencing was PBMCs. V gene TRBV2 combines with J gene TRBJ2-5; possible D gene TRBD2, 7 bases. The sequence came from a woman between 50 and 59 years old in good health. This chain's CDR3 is CASSDWGRGGALVTQYF. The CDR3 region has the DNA TGTGCCAGCAGTGATTGGGGGAGAGGGGGGGCCCTCGTGACCCAGTACTTC.